The source of this T cell receptor beta chain is a study of Graves' ophthalmopathy and Graves' hyperthyroidism. Background on the study: Peripheral blood was gathered at the point of initial diagnosis, before any treatment started. Study conclusions and caveats: Using 13 signatures, a model distinguished ophthalmopathy from stable hyperthyroidism, reaching around 88% sensitivity and approximately 80% specificity.

Amplifying from RNA transcripts, the study obtained TCR beta CDR3 regions. An initial RT-PCR round employing HTBI primers preceded a second-round multiplex PCR. TCRdb recomputed calls from the multiplex PCR reads with MiXCR, one row per CDR3 protein. The sample records 620,000 or so distinct CDR3 sequences, approximately 22% being singletons. This clonotype was detected ten times or more. What it binds is not known. CDR1 SEHNR and CDR2 FQNEAQ come from the germline V gene (reference sequence). J was trimmed by 3 bases and V by 3 bases; bases with no gene match: 4. The CDR3 has 14 residues. The sequenced material came from peripheral blood. This chain links TRBV7-9 with TRBJ1-2; 7 bases match TRBD1. This TCR was sampled from a woman aged 18-30 years with stable Graves' hyperthyroidism. Some clones in this sample may be carry-over from other donors' samples. CDR3 in DNA: TGTGCCAGCAGCTTTTCAGACAGGGACTATGGCTACACCTTC. As protein: CASSFSDRDYGYTF.